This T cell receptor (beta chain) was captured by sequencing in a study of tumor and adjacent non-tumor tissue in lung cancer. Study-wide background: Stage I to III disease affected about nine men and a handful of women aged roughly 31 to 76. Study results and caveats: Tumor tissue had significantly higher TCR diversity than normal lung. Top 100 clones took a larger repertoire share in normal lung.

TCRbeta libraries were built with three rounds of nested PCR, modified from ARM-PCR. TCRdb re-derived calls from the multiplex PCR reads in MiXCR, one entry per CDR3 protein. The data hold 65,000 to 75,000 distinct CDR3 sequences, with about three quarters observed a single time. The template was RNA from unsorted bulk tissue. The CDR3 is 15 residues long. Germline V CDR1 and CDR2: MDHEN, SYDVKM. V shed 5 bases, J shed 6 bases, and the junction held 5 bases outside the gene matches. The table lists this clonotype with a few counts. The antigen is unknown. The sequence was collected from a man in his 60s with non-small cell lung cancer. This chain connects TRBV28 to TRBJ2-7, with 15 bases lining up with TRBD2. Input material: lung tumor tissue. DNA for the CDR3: TGTGCCAGCAGTGGGACTAGCGGGAGGTCAGGCGAGCAGTACTTC. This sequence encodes CASSGTSGRSGEQYF.